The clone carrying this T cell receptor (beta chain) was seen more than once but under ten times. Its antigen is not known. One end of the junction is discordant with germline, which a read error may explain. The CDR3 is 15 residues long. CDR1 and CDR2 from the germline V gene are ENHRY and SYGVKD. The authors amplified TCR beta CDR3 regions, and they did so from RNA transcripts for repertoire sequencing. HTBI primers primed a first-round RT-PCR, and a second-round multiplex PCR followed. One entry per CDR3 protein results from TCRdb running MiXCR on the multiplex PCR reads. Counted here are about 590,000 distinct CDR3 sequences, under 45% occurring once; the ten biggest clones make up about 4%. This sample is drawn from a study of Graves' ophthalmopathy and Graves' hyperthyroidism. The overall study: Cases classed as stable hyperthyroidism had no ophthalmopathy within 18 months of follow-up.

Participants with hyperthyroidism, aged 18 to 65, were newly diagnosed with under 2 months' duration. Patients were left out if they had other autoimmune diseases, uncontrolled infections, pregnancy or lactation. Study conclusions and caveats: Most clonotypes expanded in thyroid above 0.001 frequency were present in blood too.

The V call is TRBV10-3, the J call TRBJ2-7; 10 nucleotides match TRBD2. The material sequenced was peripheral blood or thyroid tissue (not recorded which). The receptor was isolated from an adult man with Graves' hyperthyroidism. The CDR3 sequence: CASSSASGRTYEQYF. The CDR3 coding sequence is TGTGCCAGCAGTTCCGCTAGCGGGAGAACCTACGAGCAGTACTTC.